The clone carrying this T cell receptor (beta chain) appeared a few times. The antigen remains unidentified. The hyperthyroidism patients had all been newly diagnosed, and their disease duration was under 2 months. Their ages ranged from 18 to 65 years. These data originate in a study of T cells in Graves' hyperthyroidism and ophthalmopathy. Findings and caveats of the study: Appearing also in blood were most of the thyroid clonotypes expanded above 0.001.

TCR beta CDR3 sequences were amplified from RNA transcripts. When the TCR CDR3 underwent first-round RT-PCR, the HTBI primer set was used. MiXCR, run by TCRdb on the multiplex PCR reads, gives a single entry per CDR3 protein. Among 800,000 or so distinct CDR3 sequences, approximately 40% were seen once, and the ten largest hold 8% to 9%. Trimming cost V 2 bases and J 8 bases, with 19 bases left between them. The CDR3 has 15 residues. Germline CDR1 is SGHKS and CDR2 is YYEKEE (reference sequence). J is TRBJ1-2 and V is TRBV5-5; D may be TRBD1 (6 bases). The sequence was collected from a man in his late teens or twenties with Graves' hyperthyroidism. Source material: blood. The CDR3 protein is CASSFRDKDPGGYTF. In nucleotides, the CDR3 is TGTGCCAGCAGCTTCCGGGACAAAGACCCCGGGGGCTACACCTTC.